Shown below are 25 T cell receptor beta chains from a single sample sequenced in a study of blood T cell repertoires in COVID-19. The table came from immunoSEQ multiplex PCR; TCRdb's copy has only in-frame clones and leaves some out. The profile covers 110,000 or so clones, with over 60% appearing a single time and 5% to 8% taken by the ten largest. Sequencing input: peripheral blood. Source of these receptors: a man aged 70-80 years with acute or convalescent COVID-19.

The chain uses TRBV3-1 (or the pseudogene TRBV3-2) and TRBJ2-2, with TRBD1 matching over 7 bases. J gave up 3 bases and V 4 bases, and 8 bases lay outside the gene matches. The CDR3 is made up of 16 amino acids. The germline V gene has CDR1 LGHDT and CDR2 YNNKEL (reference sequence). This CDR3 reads CASSPVRDRHTGELFF. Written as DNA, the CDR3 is TGTGCCAGCAGCCCAGTAAGGGACAGACACACCGGGGAGCTGTTTTTT.

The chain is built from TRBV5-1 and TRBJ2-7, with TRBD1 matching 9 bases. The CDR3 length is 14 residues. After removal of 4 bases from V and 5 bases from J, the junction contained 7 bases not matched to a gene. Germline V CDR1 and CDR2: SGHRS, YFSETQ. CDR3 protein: CASSPGTGINEQYF. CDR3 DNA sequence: TGCGCCAGCAGCCCCGGGACAGGGATCAACGAGCAGTACTTC.

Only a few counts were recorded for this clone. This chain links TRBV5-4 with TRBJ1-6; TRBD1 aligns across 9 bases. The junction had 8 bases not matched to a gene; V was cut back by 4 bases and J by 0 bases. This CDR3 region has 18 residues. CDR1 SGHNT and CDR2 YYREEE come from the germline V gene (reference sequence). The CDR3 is CASSHTGGWGSYNSPLHF. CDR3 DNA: TGTGCCAGCAGCCATACAGGGGGCTGGGGCTCCTATAATTCACCCCTCCACTTT.

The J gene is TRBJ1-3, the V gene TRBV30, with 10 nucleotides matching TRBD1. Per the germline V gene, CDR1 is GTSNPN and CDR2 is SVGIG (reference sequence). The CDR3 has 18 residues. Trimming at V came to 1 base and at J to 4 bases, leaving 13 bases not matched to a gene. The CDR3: CAWSGTDRGLPGGNTIYF. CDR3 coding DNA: TGTGCCTGGAGTGGAACCGACAGGGGGCTGCCGGGAGGAAACACCATATATTTT.

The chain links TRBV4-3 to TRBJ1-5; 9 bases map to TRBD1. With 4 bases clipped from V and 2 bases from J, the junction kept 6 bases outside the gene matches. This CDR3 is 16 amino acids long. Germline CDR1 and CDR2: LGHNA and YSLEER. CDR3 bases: TGCGCCAGCAGCCGGGACAGGGTTGGAGGCAATCAGCCCCAGCATTTT. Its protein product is CASSRDRVGGNQPQHF.

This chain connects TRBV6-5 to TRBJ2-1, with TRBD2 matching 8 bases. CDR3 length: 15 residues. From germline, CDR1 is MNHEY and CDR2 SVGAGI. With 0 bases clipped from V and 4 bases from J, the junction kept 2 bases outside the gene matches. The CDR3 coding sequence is TGTGCCAGCAGTTACTCTTCGGGGGGGTACAATGAGCAGTTCTTC. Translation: CASSYSSGGYNEQFF.

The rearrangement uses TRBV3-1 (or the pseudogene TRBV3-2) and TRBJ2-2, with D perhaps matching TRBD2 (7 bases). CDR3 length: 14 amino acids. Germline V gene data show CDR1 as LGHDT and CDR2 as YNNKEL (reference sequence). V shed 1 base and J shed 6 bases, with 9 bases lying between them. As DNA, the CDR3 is TGTGCCAGCAGCCAAGGAGGGGGGGCCGGGGAGCTGTTTTTT. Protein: CASSQGGGAGELFF.

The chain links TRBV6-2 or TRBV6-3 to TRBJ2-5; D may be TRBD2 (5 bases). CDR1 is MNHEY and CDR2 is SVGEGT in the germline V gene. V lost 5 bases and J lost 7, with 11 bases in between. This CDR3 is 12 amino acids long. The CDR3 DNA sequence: TGTGCCAGCAGTAGGACTGTGGGGACCCAGTACTTC. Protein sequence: CASSRTVGTQYF.

In DNA form, the CDR3 reads TGTGCCAGCAGCGTAGTGGAGGGATCCCCCCATAATTCACCCCTCCACTTT. Protein product: CASSVVEGSPHNSPLHF. V usage is TRBV9 and J usage is TRBJ1-6; no definite D call. CDR3 size: 17 residues. Trimming removed 0 bases at V and 5 bases at J, with 15 bases between. Germline V gene data show CDR1 as SGDLS and CDR2 as YYNGEE.

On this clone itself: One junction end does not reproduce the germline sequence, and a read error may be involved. Written as DNA, the CDR3 is TGTGCCAGCAGCTTAGGGTCTAGCAGGGGAGTTCTCAGCTTC. Translation gives CASSLGSSRGVLSF. The V and J genes are TRBV11-1 and TRBJ2-7; D is perhaps TRBD1 (6 bases). The germline CDR1 and CDR2 sequences are SGHAT and FQDESV (reference sequence). CDR3 length equals 14 residues. Drawing the rest from reference TRBV11-1 and TRBJ2-7, the complete variable domain is EAEVAQSPRYKITEKSQAVAFWCDPISGHATLYWYRQILGQGPELLVQFQDESVVDDSQLPKDRFSAERLKGVDSTLKIQPAELGDSAMYLCASSLGSSRGVLSFGPGTRLTVT.

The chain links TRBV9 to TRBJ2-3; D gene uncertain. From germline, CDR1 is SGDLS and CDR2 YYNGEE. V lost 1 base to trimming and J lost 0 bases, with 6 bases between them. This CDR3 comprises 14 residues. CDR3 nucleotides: TGTGCCAGCAGCGTACTAGGTAGCACAGATACGCAGTATTTT. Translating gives CASSVLGSTDTQYF.

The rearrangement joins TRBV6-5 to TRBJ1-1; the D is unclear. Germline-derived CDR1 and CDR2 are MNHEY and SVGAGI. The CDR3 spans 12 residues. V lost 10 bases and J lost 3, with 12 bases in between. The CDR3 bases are TGTGCCACCTACGCCCTCTACACTGAAGCTTTCTTT. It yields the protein CATYALYTEAFF.

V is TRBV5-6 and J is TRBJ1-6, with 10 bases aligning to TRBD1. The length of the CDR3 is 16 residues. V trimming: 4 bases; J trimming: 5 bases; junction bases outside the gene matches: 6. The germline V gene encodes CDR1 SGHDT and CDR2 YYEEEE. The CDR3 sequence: CASSADRGRDNSPLHF. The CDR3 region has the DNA TGTGCCAGCAGCGCCGACAGGGGGCGCGATAATTCACCCCTCCACTTT. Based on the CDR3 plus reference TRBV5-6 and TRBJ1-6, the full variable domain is DAGVTQSPTHLIKTRGQQVTLRCSPKSGHDTVSWYQQALGQGPQFIFQYYEEEERQRGNFPDRFSGHQFPNYSSELNVNALLLGDSALYLCASSADRGRDNSPLHFGNGTRLTVT.

CDR3 sequence reads: CASSLLGEEANYGYTF. Written as DNA, the CDR3 is TGTGCCAGCAGCCTCCTAGGGGAAGAGGCTAACTATGGCTACACCTTC. The chain employs TRBV3-1 (or the pseudogene TRBV3-2) and TRBJ1-2; TRBD1 is a possible D gene (5 bases). The V and J ends lost 4 bases and 0 bases respectively, with 15 bases between them. Germline CDR1 reads LGHDT; CDR2 reads YNNKEL (reference sequence). The CDR3 has 16 amino acids.

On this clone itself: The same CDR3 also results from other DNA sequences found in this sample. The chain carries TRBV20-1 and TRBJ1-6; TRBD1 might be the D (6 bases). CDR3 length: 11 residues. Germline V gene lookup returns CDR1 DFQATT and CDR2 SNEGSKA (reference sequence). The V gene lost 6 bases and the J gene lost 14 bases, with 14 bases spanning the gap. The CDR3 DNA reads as TGCAGTGCGTCATCAGGGGAAGCCCTCCACTTT. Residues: CSASSGEALHF.

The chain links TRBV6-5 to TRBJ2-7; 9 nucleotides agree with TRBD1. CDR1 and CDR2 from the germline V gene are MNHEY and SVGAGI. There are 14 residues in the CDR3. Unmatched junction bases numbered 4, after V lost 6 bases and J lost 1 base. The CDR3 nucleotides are TGTGCCAGCAGCCCCGGGACAGGGTCCTACGAGCAGTACTTC. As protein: CASSPGTGSYEQYF.

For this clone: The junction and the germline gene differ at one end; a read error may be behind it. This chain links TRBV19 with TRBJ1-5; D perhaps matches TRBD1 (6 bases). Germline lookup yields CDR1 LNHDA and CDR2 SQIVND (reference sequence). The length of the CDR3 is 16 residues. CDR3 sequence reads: CASSPPLQGSSQPQHF. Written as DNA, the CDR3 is TGTGCCAGTAGTCCCCCTCTCCAGGGGAGCAGTCAGCCCCAGCATTTT.

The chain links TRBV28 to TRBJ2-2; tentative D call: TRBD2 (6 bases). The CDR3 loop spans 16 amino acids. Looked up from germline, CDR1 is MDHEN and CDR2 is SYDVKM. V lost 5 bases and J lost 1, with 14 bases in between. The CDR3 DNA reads TGTGCCAGCAGTCCGGGACTCCTCTGGAACACCGGGGAGCTGTTTTTT. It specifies CASSPGLLWNTGELFF. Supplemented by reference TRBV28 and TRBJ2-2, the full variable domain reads DVKVTQSSRYLVKRTGEKVFLECVQDMDHENMFWYRQDPGLGLRLIYFSYDVKMKEKGDIPEGYSVSREKKERFSLILESASTNQTSMYLCASSPGLLWNTGELFFGEGSRLTVL.

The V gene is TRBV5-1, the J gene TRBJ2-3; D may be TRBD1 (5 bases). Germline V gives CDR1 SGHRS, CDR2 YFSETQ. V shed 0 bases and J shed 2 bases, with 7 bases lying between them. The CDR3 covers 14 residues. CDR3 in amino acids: CASSLDRNTDTQYF. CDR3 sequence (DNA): TGCGCCAGCAGCTTGGACAGGAACACAGATACGCAGTATTTT.

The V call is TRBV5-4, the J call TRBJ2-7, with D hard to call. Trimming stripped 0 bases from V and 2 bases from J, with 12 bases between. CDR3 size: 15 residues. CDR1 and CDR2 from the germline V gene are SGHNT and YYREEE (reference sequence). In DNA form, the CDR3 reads TGTGCCAGCAGCTTGGGACTCGGAAAGCCCTACGAGCAGTACTTC. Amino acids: CASSLGLGKPYEQYF.

CDR3 amino acids: CASLRQGAGYGYTF. The CDR3 coding sequence is TGTGCCAGTCTACGACAGGGGGCGGGCTATGGCTACACCTTC. The chain has TRBV19 and TRBJ1-2; 10 nucleotides line up with TRBD1. J lost 4 bases, V lost 8 bases, and 7 bases had no gene match. This CDR3 spans 14 amino acids. Germline CDR1 is LNHDA and CDR2 is SQIVND (reference sequence).

The CDR3 loop is CASSVPSGGAQEQFF. CDR3 DNA: TGTGCCAGCAGCGTACCGAGCGGGGGGGCTCAGGAGCAGTTCTTC. The rearrangement links TRBV9 to TRBJ2-1, with TRBD2 matching over 10 bases. In germline, CDR1 is SGDLS, CDR2 YYNGEE. Trimming at V came to 1 base and at J to 10 bases, leaving 8 bases not matched to a gene. The CDR3 spans 15 residues.

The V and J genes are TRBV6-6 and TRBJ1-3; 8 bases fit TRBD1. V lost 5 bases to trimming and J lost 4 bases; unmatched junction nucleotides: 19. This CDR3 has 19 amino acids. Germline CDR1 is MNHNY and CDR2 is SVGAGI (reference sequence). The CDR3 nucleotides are TGTGCCAGCAGTCCTTCCGGGACAGGATACGAGAGACCGGGAAACACCATATATTTT. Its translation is CASSPSGTGYERPGNTIYF.

The CDR3 DNA reads TGTGCCAGCTTACAACAGGGTTTGAACACTGAAGCTTTCTTT. Translating gives CASLQQGLNTEAFF. V usage is TRBV18 and J usage is TRBJ1-1, with TRBD1 as a possible D gene (6 bases). The CDR3 is made up of 14 amino acids. Trimming took 7 bases from V and 0 from J, leaving 12 bases between them. Germline V CDR1 and CDR2: KGHSH, LQKENI.

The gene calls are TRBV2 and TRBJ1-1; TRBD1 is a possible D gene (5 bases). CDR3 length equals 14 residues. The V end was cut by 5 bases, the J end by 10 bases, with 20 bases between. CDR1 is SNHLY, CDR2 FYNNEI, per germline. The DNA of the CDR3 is TGTGCCAGCAGTACTACCACTATTCAGGGCAGAGCTTTCTTT. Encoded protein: CASSTTTIQGRAFF.